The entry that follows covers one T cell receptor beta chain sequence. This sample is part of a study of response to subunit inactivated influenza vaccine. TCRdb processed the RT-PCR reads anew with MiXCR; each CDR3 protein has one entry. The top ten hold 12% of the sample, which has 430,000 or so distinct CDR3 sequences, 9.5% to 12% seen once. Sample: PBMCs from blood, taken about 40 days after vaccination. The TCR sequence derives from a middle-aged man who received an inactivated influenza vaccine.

The CDR3 DNA reads TGTGCCAGCGGAGGGGCTAGCCGTACCGGGGAGCTGTTTTTT. Its protein is CASGGASRTGELFF. This chain uses TRBV9 with TRBJ2-2; the D gene is possibly TRBD2 (6 bases). V lost 7 bases to trimming and J lost 5 bases, with 15 bases between them. Germline V gives CDR1 SGDLS, CDR2 YYNGEE. CDR3 length equals 14 residues.